The clone carrying this T cell receptor beta chain appeared a few times. Its antigen remains unknown. Constant-region reverse primers amplified full-length variable regions, followed by semi-nested Nested Universal Primer A PCR. TCRdb re-analysed the 5' RACE reads in MiXCR, keeping a single row per CDR3 protein. The table lists about 54,000 distinct CDR3 sequences, under 20% of them singletons, with under 3% in the top ten. Purified naive CD4+ T cells were depleted of CD25+ Tregs. V lost 5 bases, J lost 2 bases, and 20 bases lay in between. The V gene's germline CDR1 is SGHRS and CDR2 YFSETQ. This CDR3 has 16 amino acids. Overall study results and limits: Tumor memory CD4+ T cell TCR gene usage clustered with blood and lymph node memory CD4+ cells and lymph node naive CD4+ cells. Greatest tumor Treg TCR overlap was with tumor naive CD4+ cells.

The specimen was naive CD4+ T cells sorted from blood. This sample's subset: naive CD4+ T cells, CD4+CD45RA+CD25-. The source of this sequence is a female donor with breast cancer. The chain is built from TRBV5-1 and TRBJ2-7; maybe TRBD1 (7 bases). The CDR3: CASSPPRDSYAYEQYF. The CDR3 DNA is TGCGCCAGCAGTCCTCCGCGGGACAGTTACGCCTACGAGCAGTACTTC.